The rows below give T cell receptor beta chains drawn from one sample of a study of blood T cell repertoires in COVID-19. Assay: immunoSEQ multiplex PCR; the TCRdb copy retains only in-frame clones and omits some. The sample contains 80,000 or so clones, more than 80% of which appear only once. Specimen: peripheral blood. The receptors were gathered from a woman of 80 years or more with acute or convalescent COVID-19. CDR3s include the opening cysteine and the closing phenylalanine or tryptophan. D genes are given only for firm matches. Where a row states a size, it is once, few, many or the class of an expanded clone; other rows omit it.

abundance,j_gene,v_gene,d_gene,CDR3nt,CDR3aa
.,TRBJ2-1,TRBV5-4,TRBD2,TGTGCCAGCAGCCGGGGGGGGGTGAACTACAATGAGCAGTTCTTC,CASSRGGVNYNEQFF
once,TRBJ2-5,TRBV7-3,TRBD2,TGTGCCAGCAGCTCTGGACTAGGGAACCAAGAGACCCAGTACTTC,CASSSGLGNQETQYF
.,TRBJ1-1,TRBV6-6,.,TGTGCCAGCAGCGAAAACGACTTGTACACTGAAGCTTTCTTT,CASSENDLYTEAFF
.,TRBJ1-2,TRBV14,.,TGTGCCAGCAGCCAAATATCAGGGCGAGGCTACACCTTC,CASSQISGRGYTF
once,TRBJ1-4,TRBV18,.,TGTGCCAGCTCACCATACCAGGGCGAAAAACTGTTTTTT,CASSPYQGEKLFF
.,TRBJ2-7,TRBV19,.,TGTGCCAGTAGCGAGGGACTTACCTACGAGCAGTACTTC,CASSEGLTYEQYF
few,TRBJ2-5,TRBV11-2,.,TGTGCCAGCAGCCCCTCAGAGACCCAGTACTTC,CASSPSETQYF
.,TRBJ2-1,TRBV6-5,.,TGTGCCAGCGAGGCCGGGCAGGGGACCCACAATGAGCAGTTCTTC,CASEAGQGTHNEQFF
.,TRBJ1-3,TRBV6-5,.,TGTGCCAGCAGGGGAGACGCGAGCTCTGGAAACACCATATATTTT,CASRGDASSGNTIYF
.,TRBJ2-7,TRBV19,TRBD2,TGTGCCAGTAGGGTCGGGGGGGACTCCTACGAGCAGTACTTC,CASRVGGDSYEQYF
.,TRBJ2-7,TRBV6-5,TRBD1,TGTGCCAGCAGTTACCGGGACAGGGCTCACTACGAGCAGTACTTC,CASSYRDRAHYEQYF
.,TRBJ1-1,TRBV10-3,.,TGTGCCATCAGTGTTGGCAGGGGCACTGAAGCTTTCTTT,CAISVGRGTEAFF
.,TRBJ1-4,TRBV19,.,TGTGCCAGTAGTATTCAGGGGTTGGTAACTAATGAAAAACTGTTTTTT,CASSIQGLVTNEKLFF
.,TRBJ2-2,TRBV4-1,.,TGCGCCAGCAGCCAAATAGATCTCATGGTATACGGGGAGCTGTTTTTT,CASSQIDLMVYGELFF
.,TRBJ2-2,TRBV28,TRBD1,TGTGCCAGCAGTCCCCCGGGCAGGGGGCTTGGGGAGCTGTTTTTT,CASSPPGRGLGELFF
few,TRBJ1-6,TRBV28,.,TGTGCCAGCAGTCCCGGGGGGTATAATTCACCCCTCCACTTT,CASSPGGYNSPLHF